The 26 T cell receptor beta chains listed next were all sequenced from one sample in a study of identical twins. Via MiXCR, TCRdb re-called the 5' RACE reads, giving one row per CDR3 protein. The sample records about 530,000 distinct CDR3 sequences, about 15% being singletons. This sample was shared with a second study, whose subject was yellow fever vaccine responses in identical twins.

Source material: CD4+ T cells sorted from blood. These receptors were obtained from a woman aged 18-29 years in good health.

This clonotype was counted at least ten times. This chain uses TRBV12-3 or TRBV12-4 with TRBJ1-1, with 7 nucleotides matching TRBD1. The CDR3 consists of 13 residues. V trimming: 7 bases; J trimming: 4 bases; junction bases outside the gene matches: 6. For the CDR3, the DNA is TGTGCCAGCACCATCGACAGGGTCACTGAAGCTTTCTTT. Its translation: CASTIDRVTEAFF.

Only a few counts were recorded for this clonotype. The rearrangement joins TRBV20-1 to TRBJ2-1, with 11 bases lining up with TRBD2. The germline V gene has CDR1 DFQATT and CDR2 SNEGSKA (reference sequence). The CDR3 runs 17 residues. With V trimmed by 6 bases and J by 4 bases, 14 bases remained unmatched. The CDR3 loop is CSATPGLADLGYNEQFF. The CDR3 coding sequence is TGCAGTGCCACTCCGGGACTAGCGGATTTGGGATACAATGAGCAGTTCTTC.

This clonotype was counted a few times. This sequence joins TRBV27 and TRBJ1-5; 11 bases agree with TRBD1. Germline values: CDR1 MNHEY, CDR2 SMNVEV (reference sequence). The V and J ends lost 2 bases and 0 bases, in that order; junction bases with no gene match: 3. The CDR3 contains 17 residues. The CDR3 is CASSLGQGAVSNQPQHF. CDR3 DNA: TGTGCCAGCAGTTTAGGACAGGGGGCTGTTAGCAATCAGCCCCAGCATTTT.

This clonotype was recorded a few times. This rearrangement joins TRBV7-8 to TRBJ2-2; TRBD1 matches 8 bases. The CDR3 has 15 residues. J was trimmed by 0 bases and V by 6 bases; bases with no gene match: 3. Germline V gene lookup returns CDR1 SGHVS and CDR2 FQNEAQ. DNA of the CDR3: TGTGCCAGCAGACTACAGGGGGCGAACACCGGGGAGCTGTTTTTT. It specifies CASRLQGANTGELFF.

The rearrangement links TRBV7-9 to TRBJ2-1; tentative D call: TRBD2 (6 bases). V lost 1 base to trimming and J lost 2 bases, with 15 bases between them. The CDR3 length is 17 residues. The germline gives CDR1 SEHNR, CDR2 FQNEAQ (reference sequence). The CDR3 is CASSLGSLEGPYNEQFF. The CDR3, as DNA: TGTGCCAGCAGCTTAGGATCTTTGGAGGGCCCCTACAATGAGCAGTTCTTC.

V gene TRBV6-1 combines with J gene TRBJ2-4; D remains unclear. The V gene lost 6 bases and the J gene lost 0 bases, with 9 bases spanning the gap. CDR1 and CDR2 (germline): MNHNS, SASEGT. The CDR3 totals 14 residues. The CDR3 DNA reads TGTGCCAGCAGCCGGATACTAGCCAAAAACATTCAGTACTTC. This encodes CASSRILAKNIQYF.

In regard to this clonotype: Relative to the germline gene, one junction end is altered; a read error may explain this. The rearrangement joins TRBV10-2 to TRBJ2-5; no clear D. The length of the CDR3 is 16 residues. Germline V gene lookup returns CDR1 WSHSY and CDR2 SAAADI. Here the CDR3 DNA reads TGCGCCAGCAGCGAGTTGGGGAAACCCTCACAAGAGACCCAGTACTTC. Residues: CASSELGKPSQETQYF.

CDR3 bases: TGTGCCAGCAGTCAGGACACTGGAGCGACCCAGTACTTC. It codes for CASSQDTGATQYF. The V gene is TRBV3-1, the J gene TRBJ2-5; TRBD1 might be the D (5 bases). CDR3 length: 13 residues. V lost 6 bases and J lost 7, with 15 bases in between. Germline CDR1 and CDR2: LGHDT and YNNKEL (reference sequence).

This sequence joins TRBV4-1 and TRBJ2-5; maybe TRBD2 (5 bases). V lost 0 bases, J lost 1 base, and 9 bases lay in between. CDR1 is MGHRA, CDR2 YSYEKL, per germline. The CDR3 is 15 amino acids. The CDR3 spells CASSQERTVQETQYF. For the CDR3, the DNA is TGCGCCAGCAGCCAAGAAAGGACTGTCCAAGAGACCCAGTACTTC.

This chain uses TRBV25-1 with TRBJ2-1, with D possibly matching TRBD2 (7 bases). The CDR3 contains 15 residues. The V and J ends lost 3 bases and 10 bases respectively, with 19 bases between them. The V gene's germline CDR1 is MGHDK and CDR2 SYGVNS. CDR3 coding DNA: TGTGCCAGCAGTGACTCCCCTGCAGGGGAGGGCGAGCAGTTCTTC. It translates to CASSDSPAGEGEQFF.

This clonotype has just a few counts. CDR3 coding DNA: TGCGCCAGCAGCTTGTTGAGCTCTGGGGCCAACGTCCTGACTTTC. Amino acids: CASSLLSSGANVLTF. V gene TRBV5-1 combines with J gene TRBJ2-6; D remains ambiguous. The CDR3 has 15 residues. Per germline, CDR1 SGHRS and CDR2 YFSETQ. V was cut by 1 base and J by 0 bases, with 5 bases left in between.

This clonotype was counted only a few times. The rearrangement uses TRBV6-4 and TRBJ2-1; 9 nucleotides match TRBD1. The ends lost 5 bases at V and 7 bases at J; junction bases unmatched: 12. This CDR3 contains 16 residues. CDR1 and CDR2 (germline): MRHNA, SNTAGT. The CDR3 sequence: CASSLAGTGTLNEQFF. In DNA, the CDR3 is TGTGCCAGCAGTCTTGCCGGGACAGGGACCTTGAATGAGCAGTTCTTC.

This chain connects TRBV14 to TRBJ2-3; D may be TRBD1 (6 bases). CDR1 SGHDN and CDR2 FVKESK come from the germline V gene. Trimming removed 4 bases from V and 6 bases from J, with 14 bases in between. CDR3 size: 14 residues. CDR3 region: CASSPGQSGDTQYF. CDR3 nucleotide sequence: TGTGCCAGCAGCCCTGGACAGTCGGGGGATACGCAGTATTTT.

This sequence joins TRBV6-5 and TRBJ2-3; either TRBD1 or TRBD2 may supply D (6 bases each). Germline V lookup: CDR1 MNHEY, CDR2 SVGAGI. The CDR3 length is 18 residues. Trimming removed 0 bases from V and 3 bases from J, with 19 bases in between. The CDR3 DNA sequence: TGTGCCAGCAGTTACTCGAGTATGGGGGGCGCGTTAACAGATACGCAGTATTTT. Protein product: CASSYSSMGGALTDTQYF.

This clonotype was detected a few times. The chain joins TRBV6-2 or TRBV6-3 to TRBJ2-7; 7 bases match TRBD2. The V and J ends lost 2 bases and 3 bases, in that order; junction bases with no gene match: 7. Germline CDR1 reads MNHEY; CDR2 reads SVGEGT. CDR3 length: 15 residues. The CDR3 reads CASSYPGLRIYEQYF. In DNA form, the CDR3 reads TGTGCCAGCAGTTACCCGGGACTACGAATCTACGAGCAGTACTTC.

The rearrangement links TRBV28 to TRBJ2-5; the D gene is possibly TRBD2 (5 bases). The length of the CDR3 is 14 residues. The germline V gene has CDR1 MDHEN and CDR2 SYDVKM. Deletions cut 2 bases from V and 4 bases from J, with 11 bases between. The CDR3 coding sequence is TGTGCCAGCAGTTTAAAGAGGGATCGAGAGACCCAGTACTTC. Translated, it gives CASSLKRDRETQYF.

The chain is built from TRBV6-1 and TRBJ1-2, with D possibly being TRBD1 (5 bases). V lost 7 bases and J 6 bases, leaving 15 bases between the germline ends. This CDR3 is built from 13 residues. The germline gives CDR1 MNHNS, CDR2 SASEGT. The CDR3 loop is CASTQAGRNGYTF. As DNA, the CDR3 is TGTGCCAGCACCCAGGCAGGGAGGAATGGCTACACCTTC.

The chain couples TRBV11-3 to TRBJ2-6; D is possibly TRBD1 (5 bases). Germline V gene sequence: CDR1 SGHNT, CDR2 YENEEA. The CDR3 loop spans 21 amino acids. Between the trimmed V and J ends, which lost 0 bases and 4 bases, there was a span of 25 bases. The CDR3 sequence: CASSLDYTGRAQWSGANVLTF. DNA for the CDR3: TGTGCCAGCAGCTTAGATTATACTGGCAGGGCACAATGGTCCGGGGCCAACGTCCTGACTTTC. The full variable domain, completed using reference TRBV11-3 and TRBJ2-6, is EAGVVQSPRYKIIEKKQPVAFWCNPISGHNTLYWYLQNLGQGPELLIRYENEEAVDDSQLPKDRFSAERLKGVDSTLKIQPAELGDSAVYLCASSLDYTGRAQWSGANVLTFGAGSRLTVL.

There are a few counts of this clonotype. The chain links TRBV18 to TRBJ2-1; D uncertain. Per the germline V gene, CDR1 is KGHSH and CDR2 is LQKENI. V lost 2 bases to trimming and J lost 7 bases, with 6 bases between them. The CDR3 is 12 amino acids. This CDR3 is CASSPTSNEQFF. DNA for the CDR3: TGTGCCAGCTCACCAACGTCAAATGAGCAGTTCTTC.

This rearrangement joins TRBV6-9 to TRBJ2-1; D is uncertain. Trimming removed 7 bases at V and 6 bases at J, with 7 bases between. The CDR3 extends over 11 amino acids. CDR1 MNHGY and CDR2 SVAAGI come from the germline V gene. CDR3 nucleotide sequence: TGTGCCAGCACTAGTTTCAATGAGCAGTTCTTC. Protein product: CASTSFNEQFF.

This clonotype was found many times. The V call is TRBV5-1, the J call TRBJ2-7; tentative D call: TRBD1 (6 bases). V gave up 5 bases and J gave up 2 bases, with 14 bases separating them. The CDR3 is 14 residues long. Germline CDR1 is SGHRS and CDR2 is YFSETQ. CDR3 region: CASRRMTGAYEQYF. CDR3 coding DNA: TGCGCCAGCAGACGCATGACAGGCGCCTACGAGCAGTACTTC.

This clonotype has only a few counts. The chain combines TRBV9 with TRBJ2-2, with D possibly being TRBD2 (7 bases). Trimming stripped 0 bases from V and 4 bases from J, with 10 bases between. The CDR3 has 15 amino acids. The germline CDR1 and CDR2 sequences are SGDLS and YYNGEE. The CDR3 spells CASSVVGGATGELFF. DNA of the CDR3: TGTGCCAGCAGCGTAGTAGGGGGGGCCACCGGGGAGCTGTTTTTT.

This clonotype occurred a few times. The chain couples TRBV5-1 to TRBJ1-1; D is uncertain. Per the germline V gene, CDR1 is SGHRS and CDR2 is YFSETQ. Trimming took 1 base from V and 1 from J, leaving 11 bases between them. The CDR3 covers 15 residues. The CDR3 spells CASSLRGGGNTEAFF. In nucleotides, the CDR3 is TGCGCCAGCAGCTTGCGGGGAGGTGGGAACACTGAAGCTTTCTTT. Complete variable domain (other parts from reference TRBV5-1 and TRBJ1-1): KAGVTQTPRYLIKTRGQQVTLSCSPISGHRSVSWYQQTPGQGLQFLFEYFSETQRNKGNFPGRFSGRQFSNSRSEMNVSTLELGDSALYLCASSLRGGGNTEAFFGQGTRLTVV.

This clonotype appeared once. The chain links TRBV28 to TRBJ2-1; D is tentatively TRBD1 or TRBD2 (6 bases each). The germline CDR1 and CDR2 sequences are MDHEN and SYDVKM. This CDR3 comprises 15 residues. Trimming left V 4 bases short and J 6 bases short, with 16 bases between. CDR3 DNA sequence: TGTGCCAGCAGTTGGGGGGCGAGGGGAGTCAATGAGCAGTTCTTC. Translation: CASSWGARGVNEQFF.

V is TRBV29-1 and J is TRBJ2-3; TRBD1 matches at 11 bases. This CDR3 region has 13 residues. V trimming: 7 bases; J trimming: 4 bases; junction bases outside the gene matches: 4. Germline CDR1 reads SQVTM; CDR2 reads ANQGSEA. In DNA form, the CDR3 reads TGCAGCGGCCGGACAGGGGGCTCAGATACGCAGTATTTT. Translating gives CSGRTGGSDTQYF.

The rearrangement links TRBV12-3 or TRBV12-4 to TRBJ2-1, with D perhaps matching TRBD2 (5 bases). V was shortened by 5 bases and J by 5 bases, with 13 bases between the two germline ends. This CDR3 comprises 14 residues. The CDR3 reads CASSTRGQDNEQFF. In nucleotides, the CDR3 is TGTGCCAGCAGTACCCGCGGGCAGGACAATGAGCAGTTCTTC.